This entry lists 21 T cell receptor beta chains sequenced from one sample in a study of T cell responses to AZD1222 COVID-19 vaccine. Clones were sequenced by immunoSEQ multiplex PCR, and TCRdb holds only the in-frame ones, with some missing. This sample has some 180,000 clones; roughly nine tenths occur once, and the top ten carry 1.5% to 2%. Sequenced material: peripheral blood, taken 28 days after the second AZD1222 dose. The source of these receptors is an adult who received the AZD1222 COVID-19 vaccine.

This chain joins TRBV4-2 and TRBJ1-5; no reliable D call. Between the trimmed V and J ends, which lost 1 base and 9 bases, there was a span of 13 bases. The CDR3 is 14 amino acids. CDR1 LGHNA and CDR2 YNFKEQ come from the germline V gene. This chain's CDR3 is CASSQGPKVSPQHF. CDR3 bases: TGTGCCAGCAGCCAAGGCCCAAAAGTTTCGCCCCAGCATTTT.

This rearrangement joins TRBV2 to TRBJ2-1, with 10 bases that match TRBD2. Trimming removed 11 bases from V and 2 bases from J; junction bases left unmatched: 15. Per the germline V gene, CDR1 is SNHLY and CDR2 is FYNNEI. This CDR3 has 17 amino acids. The CDR3, as DNA: TGTGCCGGCACTGCTCCTAGCGGGAGTAACGCCTACAATGAGCAGTTCTTC. Protein sequence: CAGTAPSGSNAYNEQFF.

The chain has TRBV5-1 and TRBJ1-1; 8 bases align to TRBD1. The CDR3 length is 15 residues. In germline, CDR1 is SGHRS, CDR2 YFSETQ. Trimming removed 3 bases from V and 6 bases from J; junction bases left unmatched: 10. Here the CDR3 reads CASSSAGQGKAEAFF. CDR3 coding DNA: TGCGCCAGCAGCTCTGCCGGACAGGGTAAAGCTGAAGCTTTCTTT.

In its sample, this clone was seen once. The J gene is TRBJ2-7, the V gene TRBV6-5; D perhaps matches TRBD2 (5 bases). The length of the CDR3 is 14 residues. Germline-derived CDR1 and CDR2 are MNHEY and SVGAGI. The V gene lost 8 bases and the J gene lost 3 bases, with 17 bases spanning the gap. DNA for the CDR3: TGTGCCAGCTCAGCAGGACTCACTTTCTACGAGCAGTACTTC. Translating gives CASSAGLTFYEQYF.

The chain recombines TRBV6-5 with TRBJ1-2; TRBD1 agrees at 12 bases. The J segment lost 2 bases and the V segment lost 5 bases, leaving 3 bases of the junction unmatched. The CDR3 is made up of 15 amino acids. The germline gives CDR1 MNHEY, CDR2 SVGAGI. Here the CDR3 DNA reads TGTGCCAGCAGTCTCGGGACAGGGGGCAACTATGGCTACACCTTC. This translates into CASSLGTGGNYGYTF.

This sequence joins TRBV10-2 and TRBJ1-2, with TRBD1 identical over 7 bases. Germline lookup yields CDR1 WSHSY and CDR2 SAAADI. Germline trimming cut 6 bases from V and 4 bases from J; bases unmatched to any gene: 11. The CDR3 has 15 residues. CDR3 coding DNA: TGCGCCAGCAGGGGAACGACAGGGAAGACCTATGGCTACACCTTC. Amino acids: CASRGTTGKTYGYTF.

In DNA form, the CDR3 reads TGTGCCAGTCCCTATAGCGGGATGGCCAACAATGAGCAGTTCTTC. Amino acid sequence: CASPYSGMANNEQFF. The chain carries TRBV19 and TRBJ2-1, with 8 bases that match TRBD2. Germline V gene lookup returns CDR1 LNHDA and CDR2 SQIVND (reference sequence). The junction had 11 bases not matched to a gene; V was cut back by 8 bases and J by 5 bases. The CDR3 sequence is 15 residues long. Full variable domain (outside the CDR3, taken from reference TRBV19 and TRBJ2-1): DGGITQSPKYLFRKEGQNVTLSCEQNLNHDAMYWYRQDPGQGLRLIYYSQIVNDFQKGDIAEGYSVSREKKESFPLTVTSAQKNPTAFYLCASPYSGMANNEQFFGPGTRLTVL.

The rearrangement joins TRBV3-1 (or the pseudogene TRBV3-2) to TRBJ2-7, with D perhaps TRBD2 (6 bases). The CDR3 extends over 12 amino acids. CDR1 and CDR2 (germline): LGHDT, YNNKEL (reference sequence). Trimming took off 4 bases at V and 6 bases at J, with 10 bases between the two ends. CDR3 sequence (DNA): TGTGCCAGCAGCCGGGTGGGAGGCGAGCAGTACTTC. It encodes CASSRVGGEQYF.

This clone was counted a single time. The genes are TRBV9 and TRBJ2-3, with D possibly being TRBD1 (5 bases). The CDR3 runs 12 residues. Trimming removed 0 bases from V and 6 bases from J, with 5 bases in between. Germline CDR1 and CDR2: SGDLS and YYNGEE. CDR3 residues: CASSVAGDTQYF. The CDR3 region has the DNA TGTGCCAGCAGCGTAGCAGGGGATACGCAGTATTTT. Combining the CDR3 with reference TRBV9 and TRBJ2-3 gives the whole variable domain DSGVTQTPKHLITATGQRVTLRCSPRSGDLSVYWYQQSLDQGLQFLIQYYNGEERAKGNILERFSAQQFPDLHSELNLSSLELGDSALYFCASSVAGDTQYFGPGTRLTVL.

A remark on this clone: Other DNA sequences of this sample code for an identical CDR3. The chain carries TRBV18 and TRBJ1-1; D is perhaps TRBD1 (5 bases). The CDR3 is made up of 13 amino acids. Germline assignment: CDR1 KGHSH and CDR2 LQKENI. The ends were cut back, 3 bases at V and 2 bases at J, with 7 bases in the middle. CDR3 nucleotides: TGTGCCAGCTCACCGACAGCCAACACTGAAGCTTTCTTT. Translating gives CASSPTANTEAFF.

The J gene is TRBJ2-5, the V gene TRBV3-1 (or the pseudogene TRBV3-2); 9 positions agree with TRBD2. The CDR3 covers 15 residues. The germline V gene has CDR1 LGHDT and CDR2 YNNKEL (reference sequence). The junction had 7 bases not matched to a gene; V was cut back by 4 bases and J by 4 bases. DNA for the CDR3: TGTGCCAGCAGCCCCCAGCGGGGGGCCAGAGAGACCCAGTACTTC. Protein: CASSPQRGARETQYF.

This clone came up once. This rearrangement joins TRBV4-2 to TRBJ2-1; D is possibly TRBD2 (5 bases). This CDR3 has 15 residues. Germline V gene data show CDR1 as LGHNA and CDR2 as YNFKEQ. The V gene lost 4 bases and the J gene lost 4 bases, with 14 bases spanning the gap. CDR3 residues: CASSPWERPYNEQFF. CDR3 coding DNA: TGTGCCAGCAGCCCCTGGGAGCGGCCTTACAATGAGCAGTTCTTC.

The chain has TRBV6-2 or TRBV6-3 and TRBJ1-5; a weak D match, TRBD1 (5 bases). The ends were cut back, 2 bases at V and 7 bases at J, with 12 bases in the middle. Per germline, CDR1 MNHEY and CDR2 SVGEGT. This CDR3 has 14 amino acids. The CDR3 nucleotides are TGTGCCAGCAGTTACGTCGGGGGGAGCCAGCCCCAGCATTTT. This codes for CASSYVGGSQPQHF.

The J gene is TRBJ2-7, the V gene TRBV6-6; D assignment may be TRBD1 or TRBD2 (6 bases each). The CDR3 contains 15 residues. The germline V gene has CDR1 MNHNY and CDR2 SVGAGI (reference sequence). V lost 6 bases and J 4 bases, leaving 19 bases between the germline ends. CDR3 residues: CASSHPGGDMYEQYF. CDR3 DNA sequence: TGTGCCAGCAGCCACCCCGGAGGGGACATGTACGAGCAGTACTTC.

The chain links TRBV5-1 to TRBJ2-2; 7 bases line up with TRBD2. The CDR3 totals 15 residues. The junction had 7 bases not matched to a gene; V was cut back by 2 bases and J by 6 bases. CDR1 is SGHRS, CDR2 YFSETQ, per germline. The CDR3, as DNA: TGCGCCAGCAGCTTAAAGGGAGGGCCGGCCGGGGAGCTGTTTTTT. Translated, it gives CASSLKGGPAGELFF.

The rearrangement uses TRBV30 and TRBJ1-5, with D perhaps TRBD1 (6 bases). The length of the CDR3 is 15 residues. The germline CDR1 and CDR2 sequences are GTSNPN and SVGIG (reference sequence). V was shortened by 2 bases and J by 2 bases, with 13 bases between the two germline ends. The CDR3 DNA follows: TGTGCCTGGAGTTTCAGGGGTAGCGGCAATCAGCCCCAGCATTTT. This sequence encodes CAWSFRGSGNQPQHF.

This clone was seen a single time. V and J are TRBV9 and TRBJ1-2; D ambiguous. The length of the CDR3 is 15 residues. V was pared by 0 bases and J by 0 bases, with 9 bases between. The germline gives CDR1 SGDLS, CDR2 YYNGEE. CDR3 sequence (DNA): TGTGCCAGCAGCGTAGTTACCAGTGCTAACTATGGCTACACCTTC. It translates to CASSVVTSANYGYTF.

CDR3 DNA: TGTGCTAGTGGTTTGGCGAAAGGGGCCCAGCATTTT. Amino acids: CASGLAKGAQHF. This rearrangement joins TRBV12-5 to TRBJ1-5; D might be TRBD1 (5 bases). V lost 1 base and J lost 11, with 9 bases in between. This CDR3 spans 12 amino acids. Germline V gene sequence: CDR1 LGHNT, CDR2 FRNRAP.

This rearrangement joins TRBV6-5 to TRBJ2-3, with D unclear. In germline, CDR1 is MNHEY, CDR2 SVGAGI. The CDR3 spans 15 residues. Between the trimmed V and J ends, which lost 0 bases and 4 bases, there was a span of 11 bases. CDR3 in amino acids: CASSYSPGRSDTQYF. The CDR3 nucleotides are TGTGCCAGCAGTTACTCACCGGGTCGGTCAGATACGCAGTATTTT.

This chain uses TRBV29-1 with TRBJ1-5; D not certain. Germline V gene sequence: CDR1 SQVTM, CDR2 ANQGSEA. Trimming shortened V by 5 bases and J by 0 bases, and 14 bases separated the two germline ends. CDR3 length equals 15 residues. CDR3 DNA sequence: TGCAGCGTTCAAGTTCAAGGAAATAGCAATCAGCCCCAGCATTTT. This encodes CSVQVQGNSNQPQHF.

This sequence joins TRBV5-1 and TRBJ1-6, with D perhaps matching TRBD1 (5 bases). Germline V gene lookup returns CDR1 SGHRS and CDR2 YFSETQ. V gave up 0 bases and J gave up 4 bases, with 8 bases separating them. The CDR3 has 15 amino acids. The CDR3 DNA follows: TGCGCCAGCAGCTTGGGGGACCCGTATAATTCACCCCTCCACTTT. Its translation is CASSLGDPYNSPLHF.